A selection of T cell receptor beta chains follows, all from one sample in a study of shared clonotypes between healthy human individuals. The table came from immunoSEQ multiplex PCR; TCRdb's copy has only in-frame clones and leaves some out. Found here are some 2.1 million clones, 90% to 95% of them singletons; the top ten hold 0.1% to 0.15%. Sequenced input: naive CD4+ T cells sorted from blood. These receptors came from a man aged 18 to 29 in good health. CDR3s include the opening cysteine and the closing phenylalanine or tryptophan. Fields, in order: V gene, D gene, clone size, J gene, CDR3 protein, CDR3 DNA. A D gene is named only where the DNA matches it firmly. Only part of the rows carry a size: once, few, many, or a class if the clone is expanded.

v_gene: TRBV7-2; d_gene: NA; abundance: NA; j_gene: TRBJ1-4; CDR3aa: CASSLGLRGEKLFF; CDR3nt: TGTGCCAGCAGCTTAGGGTTACGGGGTGAAAAACTGTTTTTT
v_gene: TRBV2; d_gene: TRBD2; abundance: NA; j_gene: TRBJ2-7; CDR3aa: CASSDIAGTREQYF; CDR3nt: TGTGCCAGCAGTGATATAGCGGGGACGAGGGAGCAGTACTTC
v_gene: TRBV5-6; d_gene: NA; abundance: NA; j_gene: TRBJ1-6; CDR3aa: CASSFSSGRNNSPLHF; CDR3nt: TGTGCCAGCAGCTTCTCGTCGGGACGGAATAATTCACCCCTCCACTTT
v_gene: TRBV5-5; d_gene: NA; abundance: NA; j_gene: TRBJ1-2; CDR3aa: CASSLEGGQRYGYTF; CDR3nt: TGTGCCAGCAGCTTGGAAGGGGGGCAGCGATATGGCTACACCTTC
v_gene: TRBV2; d_gene: NA; abundance: NA; j_gene: TRBJ2-7; CDR3aa: CASSEAGAYEQYF; CDR3nt: TGTGCCAGCAGTGAAGCGGGGGCCTACGAGCAGTACTTC
v_gene: TRBV5-5; d_gene: NA; abundance: NA; j_gene: TRBJ1-5; CDR3aa: CASSWSYPNQPQHF; CDR3nt: TGTGCCAGCAGCTGGTCCTACCCAAATCAGCCCCAGCATTTT
v_gene: TRBV20-1; d_gene: NA; abundance: once; j_gene: TRBJ1-5; CDR3aa: CSAIGTGTQHF; CDR3nt: TGCAGTGCTATAGGGACCGGGACCCAGCATTTT
v_gene: TRBV27; d_gene: TRBD2; abundance: NA; j_gene: TRBJ2-7; CDR3aa: CASSLYKASGASYEQYF; CDR3nt: TGTGCCAGCAGTTTATACAAGGCTAGCGGGGCCTCCTACGAGCAGTACTTC
v_gene: TRBV19; d_gene: NA; abundance: NA; j_gene: TRBJ2-7; CDR3aa: CASSNRGTYEQYF; CDR3nt: TGTGCCAGTAGTAATCGGGGGACCTACGAGCAGTACTTC
v_gene: TRBV28; d_gene: NA; abundance: NA; j_gene: TRBJ2-5; CDR3aa: CASGDSGQETQYF; CDR3nt: TGTGCCAGTGGGGACAGCGGGCAAGAGACCCAGTACTTC
v_gene: TRBV27; d_gene: TRBD2; abundance: NA; j_gene: TRBJ2-7; CDR3aa: CASRGDYSYEQYF; CDR3nt: TGTGCCAGCAGGGGGGACTACTCCTACGAGCAGTACTTC
v_gene: TRBV6-1; d_gene: NA; abundance: NA; j_gene: TRBJ1-5; CDR3aa: CASSEGLVSNQPQHF; CDR3nt: TGTGCCAGCAGTGAAGGTCTAGTCAGCAATCAGCCCCAGCATTTT
v_gene: TRBV28; d_gene: TRBD1; abundance: NA; j_gene: TRBJ2-6; CDR3aa: CASSSTGGAGANVLTF; CDR3nt: TGTGCCAGCAGCTCGACAGGGGGCGCTGGGGCCAACGTCCTGACTTTC
v_gene: TRBV5-4; d_gene: TRBD1; abundance: NA; j_gene: TRBJ1-1; CDR3aa: CASSQQGGTEAFF; CDR3nt: TGTGCCAGCAGCCAACAGGGGGGGACTGAAGCTTTCTTT
v_gene: TRBV6-6; d_gene: NA; abundance: NA; j_gene: TRBJ1-1; CDR3aa: CASSYRVSTEAFF; CDR3nt: TGTGCCAGCAGTTACAGGGTTAGCACTGAAGCTTTCTTT
v_gene: TRBV18; d_gene: TRBD2; abundance: NA; j_gene: TRBJ2-3; CDR3aa: CASSPPVTSGSTDTQYF; CDR3nt: TGTGCCAGCTCCCCACCAGTTACTAGCGGGAGCACAGATACGCAGTATTTT
v_gene: TRBV30; d_gene: TRBD1; abundance: once; j_gene: TRBJ2-2; CDR3aa: CAWGPDRGTGELFF; CDR3nt: TGTGCCTGGGGGCCGGACAGGGGTACCGGGGAGCTGTTTTTT
v_gene: TRBV19; d_gene: NA; abundance: NA; j_gene: TRBJ2-2; CDR3aa: CASSIRGAGYTGELFF; CDR3nt: TGTGCCAGTAGTATCAGGGGTGCGGGTTACACCGGGGAGCTGTTTTTT
v_gene: TRBV4-1; d_gene: TRBD2; abundance: NA; j_gene: TRBJ2-7; CDR3aa: CASSQGGSSYEQYF; CDR3nt: TGCGCCAGCAGCCAGGGCGGGAGCTCCTACGAGCAGTACTTC
v_gene: TRBV30; d_gene: NA; abundance: NA; j_gene: TRBJ2-3; CDR3aa: CAWSPPHGLRTDTQYF; CDR3nt: TGTGCCTGGAGCCCCCCCCATGGACTCCGCACAGATACGCAGTATTTT